This TCR beta chain was recovered during a study of blood T cell repertoires in COVID-19. In the original analysis: It was from reference gene primer amplification that nucleated cell counts were estimated. Some clones are missing from TCRdb's copy, which holds only in-frame ones; the method was immunoSEQ multiplex PCR. The DNA gave D and trimming, while V, J and clone size come from that table. The data hold about 220,000 clones, with around 80% observed a single time. The clonotype was recovered from a woman aged 70-85 years with acute or convalescent COVID-19. Material for sequencing was peripheral blood.

The CDR3 DNA reads TGTGCCAGCAGCGCTTCTAGCGGACCCTACGAGCAGTACGTC. Translation gives CASSASSGPYEQYV. The V gene is TRBV5-5, the J gene TRBJ2-7; 7 bases align to TRBD2. Losses at the gene ends were 4 bases for V and 2 bases for J; bases not matched to a gene: 6. The CDR3 covers 14 residues. The germline gives CDR1 SGHKS, CDR2 YYEKEE (reference sequence).